Listed here are 16 T cell receptor beta chains from one sample, sequenced in a study of OX40 agonist ivuxolimab in advanced cancers. Clones were read by immunoSEQ multiplex PCR, and TCRdb kept only the in-frame ones, dropping some. The sample records about 27,000 clones, 70% to 80% being singletons. The input for sequencing was CD4+ or CD8+ T cells sorted from blood, taken in a trial of the OX40 agonist ivuxolimab. All receptors come from an adult with an advanced solid tumor such as melanoma, head and neck, liver or kidney cancer.

This sequence joins TRBV5-1 and TRBJ1-2; 8 nucleotides match TRBD1. Germline CDR1 SGHRS, CDR2 YFSETQ. CDR3 size: 15 residues. Trimming cost V 1 base and J 1 base; bases outside gene matches: 3. In DNA, the CDR3 is TGCGCCAGCAGCTTGTCAGGGGGCTTTAACTATGGCTACACCTTC. Translating gives CASSLSGGFNYGYTF.

The chain carries TRBV5-6 and TRBJ2-7; 8 nucleotides align to TRBD2. Trimming took 0 bases from V and 0 from J; bases not matched to a gene: 8. The length of the CDR3 is 17 residues. Looked up from germline, CDR1 is SGHDT and CDR2 is YYEEEE. CDR3 DNA: TGTGCCAGCAGCTTGGCCAATGGGCGGGAGGCCTCCTACGAGCAGTACTTC. Translating it yields CASSLANGREASYEQYF.

The chain recombines TRBV28 with TRBJ2-1, with 12 bases that match TRBD1. The CDR3 is 16 residues long. V was pared by 8 bases and J by 1 base, with 6 bases of the junction left unmatched. CDR1 is MDHEN and CDR2 is SYDVKM in the germline V gene. The CDR3 DNA reads TGTGCCAGCGCGGGACAGGGGGCTATTTCCTACAATGAGCAGTTCTTC. Its translation: CASAGQGAISYNEQFF.

The rearrangement uses TRBV13 and TRBJ2-7; D is perhaps TRBD2 (6 bases). V was pared by 3 bases and J by 2 bases, with 11 bases between. The CDR3 contains 14 residues. In germline, CDR1 is PRHDT, CDR2 FYEKMQ (reference sequence). The CDR3, as DNA: TGTGCCAGCAGCTTTGGGACTCACACCTACGAGCAGTACTTC. Translating gives CASSFGTHTYEQYF.

This chain connects TRBV4-2 to TRBJ2-4; 7 bases are shared with TRBD1. V lost 0 bases and J lost 5; bases outside the gene matches: 7. The CDR3 is 16 residues long. Germline V CDR1 and CDR2: LGHNA, YNFKEQ. The CDR3: CASSQEAVGQQNIQYF. The CDR3 region has the DNA TGTGCCAGCAGCCAAGAGGCCGTGGGACAGCAAAACATTCAGTACTTC.

The V call is TRBV21-1, the J call TRBJ1-2; the table's D gene call, TRBD1, was not cross checked with the DNA. TRBV21-1 is labeled a pseudogene. The CDR3 runs 22 residues. CDR3 in amino acids: CASSRCSAGTRDRGPHNYGYTF. CDR3 coding DNA: TGTGCCAGCAGCAGATGTAGCGCGGGGACCCGGGACAGGGGCCCCCATAACTATGGCTACACCTTC.

A few counts support this clone. The V gene is TRBV7-9, the J gene TRBJ2-7, with D possibly being TRBD1 (5 bases). The V gene's germline CDR1 is SEHNR and CDR2 FQNEAQ (reference sequence). The CDR3 consists of 17 residues. Trimming removed 2 bases from V and 0 bases from J, with 17 bases in between. Here the CDR3 reads CASSLSLDRTSSYEQYF. CDR3 sequence (DNA): TGTGCCAGCAGCTTATCCCTCGACAGAACCAGCTCCTACGAGCAGTACTTC.

CDR3 nucleotides: TGCGCCAGCAGCCAAGGCCCCTTCGGCCGTGGGTCTGGAAACACCATATATTTT. It is translated as CASSQGPFGRGSGNTIYF. The chain recombines TRBV4-1 with TRBJ1-3; D gene unclear. With 1 base removed from V and 1 base from J, the gap between germline ends came to 17 bases. This CDR3 comprises 18 residues. The germline CDR1 and CDR2 sequences are MGHRA and YSYEKL.

V and J are TRBV30 and TRBJ2-1; D is perhaps TRBD2 (6 bases). V was trimmed by 1 base and J by 0 bases, leaving 13 bases between them. This CDR3 comprises 16 residues. Germline lookup yields CDR1 GTSNPN and CDR2 SVGIG (reference sequence). The CDR3 sequence is CAWSATDGSSYNEQFF. DNA for the CDR3: TGTGCCTGGAGTGCCACGGACGGGAGCTCCTACAATGAGCAGTTCTTC.

The CDR3 loop reads CASSQDGNYGYTF. The CDR3 nucleotides are TGTGCCAGCAGCCAAGACGGAAACTATGGCTACACCTTC. The chain has TRBV5-4 and TRBJ1-2; D remains unclear. This CDR3 is built from 13 residues. V lost 4 bases and J 2 bases, leaving 9 bases between the germline ends. Germline loops: CDR1 SGHNT, CDR2 YYREEE (reference sequence).

The chain links TRBV10-3 to TRBJ2-3; D gene unclear. Germline V gene lookup returns CDR1 ENHRY and CDR2 SYGVKD. The CDR3 consists of 14 residues. The germline V and J ends were trimmed by 6 bases and 2 bases, with 12 bases remaining between them. The CDR3 protein is CAIRDRTNTDTQYF. In DNA form, the CDR3 reads TGTGCCATCAGGGACCGAACCAACACAGATACGCAGTATTTT.

This chain joins TRBV7-9 and TRBJ2-1; tentative D call: TRBD1 (6 bases). The CDR3 is made up of 15 amino acids. Germline V CDR1 and CDR2: SEHNR, FQNEAQ (reference sequence). Trimming left V 6 bases short and J 5 bases short, with 17 bases between. CDR3 nucleotides: TGTGCCAGCAGACGAGGGACAAGGGGGAACAATGAGCAGTTCTTC. Translated, it gives CASRRGTRGNNEQFF. The full variable domain, completed using reference TRBV7-9 and TRBJ2-1, is DTGVSQNPRHKITKRGQNVTFRCDPISEHNRLYWYRQTLGQGPEFLTYFQNEAQLEKSRLLSDRFSAERPKGSFSTLEIQRTEQGDSAMYLCASRRGTRGNNEQFFGPGTRLTVL.

This clone was seen a few times. The chain joins TRBV15 to TRBJ2-3; 8 nucleotides line up with TRBD2. Per germline, CDR1 LNHNV and CDR2 YYDKDF (reference sequence). The CDR3 is made up of 15 amino acids. Unmatched junction bases numbered 8, after V lost 7 bases and J lost 2 bases. The CDR3 DNA follows: TGTGCCACCAAAGATTGGCGGGAGGACACAGATACGCAGTATTTT. Protein sequence: CATKDWREDTDTQYF.

This clone was picked up a small number of times. The chain recombines TRBV27 with TRBJ2-2; 8 bases fit TRBD1. The CDR3 extends over 16 amino acids. The trim removed 5 bases at V and 3 bases at J, leaving 8 bases unmatched. Germline V gene data show CDR1 as MNHEY and CDR2 as SMNVEV (reference sequence). The CDR3: CASSEFVTGDTGELFF. For the CDR3, the DNA is TGTGCCAGCAGTGAATTTGTGACAGGGGACACCGGGGAGCTGTTTTTT.

This chain links TRBV19 with TRBJ2-1; D might be TRBD1 or TRBD2, each matching 5 bases. This CDR3 region has 15 residues. From germline, CDR1 is LNHDA and CDR2 SQIVND (reference sequence). Trimming took 2 bases from V and 2 from J, leaving 10 bases between them. The DNA of the CDR3 is TGTGCCAGTAGTATAATCAGGGAGACCTACAATGAGCAGTTCTTC. This gives the protein CASSIIRETYNEQFF.

Relative to its sample, this clone is medium-sized. The junction departs from the called germline gene at one end, perhaps through a read error. The V gene is TRBV7-7, the J gene TRBJ1-3, with 9 bases matching TRBD1. Germline V CDR1 and CDR2: SSHAT, FNYEAQ (reference sequence). This CDR3 spans 15 amino acids. The CDR3, as DNA: TGTGCTAGCAGCCGTACAGGGGGCCCTGGAAACACCATATATTTT. Encoded protein: CASSRTGGPGNTIYF.